This TCR beta chain was profiled in a study of blood T cell repertoires in COVID-19. Here immunoSEQ multiplex PCR was the method, and the copy in TCRdb shows in-frame clones only, minus some. The sample carries about 130,000 clones, roughly nine tenths recorded once. This TCR derives from a man in his forties or fifties with active COVID-19. Input material: peripheral blood.

CDR3 loop: CASSKARAGRKEKLFF. CDR3 nucleotides: TGTGCCAGCAGCAAAGCGAGGGCAGGAAGGAAGGAAAAACTGTTTTTT. The chain links TRBV21-1 to TRBJ1-4. TRBV21-1 is a listed pseudogene. The length of the CDR3 is 16 residues.